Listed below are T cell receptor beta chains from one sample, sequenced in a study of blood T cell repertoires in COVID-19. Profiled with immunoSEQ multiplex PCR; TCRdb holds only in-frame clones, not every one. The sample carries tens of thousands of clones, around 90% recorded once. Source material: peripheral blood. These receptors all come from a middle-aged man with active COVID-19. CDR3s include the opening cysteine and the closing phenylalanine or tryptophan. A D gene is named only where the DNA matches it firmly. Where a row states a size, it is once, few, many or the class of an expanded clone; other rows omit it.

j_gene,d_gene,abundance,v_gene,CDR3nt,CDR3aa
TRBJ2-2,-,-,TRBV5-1,TGCGCCAGCAGCTTGGCGGCGAACACCGGGGAGCTGTTTTTT,CASSLAANTGELFF
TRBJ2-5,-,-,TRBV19,TGTGCCAGTACAAAAAGGGGGGGAGAGACCCAGTACTTC,CASTKRGGETQYF
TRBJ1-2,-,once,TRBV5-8,TGTGCCAGCAGCTTGCAGGTTTCGGTGACTAACTATGGCTACACCTTC,CASSLQVSVTNYGYTF
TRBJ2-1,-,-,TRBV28,TGTGCCAGCAGTTCTCGATCGACTAGGTACAATGAGCAGTTCTTC,CASSSRSTRYNEQFF
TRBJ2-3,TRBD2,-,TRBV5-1,TGCGCCAGCAGCTTGCTTTCCCTAGCGGGAGGGGGAAATACGCAGTATTTT,CASSLLSLAGGGNTQYF
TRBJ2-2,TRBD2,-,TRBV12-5,TGTGCTAGTGGTTTGGTCATCGGCGGGAGTAATTTTATCGGGGAGCTGTTTTTT,CASGLVIGGSNFIGELFF
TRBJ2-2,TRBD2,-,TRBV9,TGTGCCAGCAGCGCTAGACTAGCGGGAGGGACCGGGGAGCTGTTTTTT,CASSARLAGGTGELFF
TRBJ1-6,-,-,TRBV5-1,TGCGCCAGCAGCGGGGGACTGACTAATTCACCCCTCCACTTT,CASSGGLTNSPLHF
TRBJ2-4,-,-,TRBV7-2,TGTGCCAGCAGCTTAACGGCTCTGGCAGGAAACATTCAGTACTTC,CASSLTALAGNIQYF
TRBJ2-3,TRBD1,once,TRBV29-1,TGCAGCGTTGAGGGACAGGGGGCGCGGGATACGCAGTATTTT,CSVEGQGARDTQYF
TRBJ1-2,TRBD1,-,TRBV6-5,TGTGCCAGCAGTTTCCTGGACAGGGGGAATGGCTACACCTTC,CASSFLDRGNGYTF
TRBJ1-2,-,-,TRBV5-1,TGCGCCAGCAGCTTGGAACGGGGTGACTATGGCTACACCTTC,CASSLERGDYGYTF
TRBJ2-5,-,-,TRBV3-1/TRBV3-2,TGTGCCAGCAGGAAGGCGGCCCAGGAGACCCAGTACTTC,CASRKAAQETQYF
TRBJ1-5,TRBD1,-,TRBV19,TGTGCCACCAAACAGGGGGCAAAAATCTTGCAGCCCCAGCATTTT,CATKQGAKILQPQHF
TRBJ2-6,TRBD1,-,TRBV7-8,TGTGCCAGCAGCTCTCGACCGGGACAGGGGTTCGGAAGCGGGGCCAACGTCCTGACTTTC,CASSSRPGQGFGSGANVLTF
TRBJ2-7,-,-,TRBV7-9,TGTGCCAGCAGTAGAATCCCCTCCTACGAGCAGTACTTC,CASSRIPSYEQYF
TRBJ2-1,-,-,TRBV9,TGTGCCAGCAGCGTATACAGCTACAATGAGCAGTTCTTC,CASSVYSYNEQFF
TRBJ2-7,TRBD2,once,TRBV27,TGTGCCAGCAGTGCAGCGGGGCCTAGTGGGGCCTACGAGCAGTACTTC,CASSAAGPSGAYEQYF